This T cell receptor beta chain was identified during a study of CXCR3-negative and CXCR3-positive naive CD8 T cells. On this clonotype: Its matching antigen is unknown.

Germline CDR1 PRHDT, CDR2 FYEKMQ (reference sequence). The CDR3 extends over 13 amino acids. The authors made the TRB cDNA libraries by 5' RACE using UMI labels. TCRdb re-analyzed the 5' RACE reads; it lists each CDR3 protein once, without DNA. The sample table sets out about 98,000 distinct CDR3 sequences. Study conclusions and caveats: CXCR3-expressing naive cells carried TRB CDR3s more hydrophobic than those of CXCR3-negative naive cells.

The source is a human donor in good health. Some clones in this sample may be carry-over from other donors' samples. V is TRBV13 and J is TRBJ2-2; the D gene TCRdb calls, TRBD1, cannot be checked with no DNA. The specimen was naive CXCR3+ CD8+ T cells from blood. Sample subset: CD45RO-CCR7+CD27+CD95- naive CD8+ T cells expressing CXCR3 (TNR3+). The CDR3 loop reads CASPGAGTGELFF.